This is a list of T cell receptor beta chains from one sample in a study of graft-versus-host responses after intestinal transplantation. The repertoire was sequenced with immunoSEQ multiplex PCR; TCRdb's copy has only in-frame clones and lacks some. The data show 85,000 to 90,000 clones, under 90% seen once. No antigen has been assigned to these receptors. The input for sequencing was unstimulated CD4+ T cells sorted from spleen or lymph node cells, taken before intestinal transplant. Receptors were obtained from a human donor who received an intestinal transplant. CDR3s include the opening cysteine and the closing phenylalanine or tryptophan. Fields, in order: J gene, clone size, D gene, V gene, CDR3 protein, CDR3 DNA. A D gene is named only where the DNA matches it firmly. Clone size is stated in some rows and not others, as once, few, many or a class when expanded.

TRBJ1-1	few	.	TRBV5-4	CASSTPRQAEPEAFF	TGTGCCAGCAGCACTCCCCGACAGGCGGAACCTGAAGCTTTCTTT
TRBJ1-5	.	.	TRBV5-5	CASSPDSAHGQPQHF	TGTGCCAGCAGCCCCGACTCGGCCCACGGACAGCCCCAGCATTTT
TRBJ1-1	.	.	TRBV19	CASSPRDTEAFF	TGTGCCAGTAGCCCACGGGACACTGAAGCTTTCTTT
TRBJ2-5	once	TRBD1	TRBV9	CASSVGQGSETQYF	TGTGCCAGCAGCGTAGGACAGGGTTCGGAGACCCAGTACTTC
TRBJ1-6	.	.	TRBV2	CASRSGSSYNSPLHF	TGTGCCAGCAGGTCGGGGAGCTCCTATAATTCACCCCTCCACTTT
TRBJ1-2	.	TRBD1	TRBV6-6	CASSRTTTGGDGYTF	TGTGCCAGCAGTCGTACAACCACAGGGGGCGATGGCTACACCTTC
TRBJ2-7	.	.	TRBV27	CASSRDNYEQYF	TGTGCCAGCAGTCGGGACAACTACGAGCAGTACTTC
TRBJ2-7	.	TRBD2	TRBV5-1	CASSLAQGGYEQYF	TGCGCCAGCAGCTTGGCGCAGGGAGGGTACGAGCAGTACTTC
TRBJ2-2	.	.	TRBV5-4	CASSRAGAVVTGELFF	TGTGCCAGCAGCAGGGCAGGGGCTGTTGTCACGGGGGAGCTGTTTTTT
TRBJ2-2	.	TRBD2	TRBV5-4	CASSLASGRGGNTGELFF	TGTGCCAGCAGCTTGGCCTCGGGGCGGGGGGGGAACACCGGGGAGCTGTTTTTT
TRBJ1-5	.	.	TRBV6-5	CASRAGPNQPQHF	TGTGCCAGCAGAGCGGGCCCCAATCAGCCCCAGCATTTT
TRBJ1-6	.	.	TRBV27	CASSLRGNSSPLHF	TGTGCCAGCAGTTTGAGGGGGAATTCTTCACCCCTCCACTTT
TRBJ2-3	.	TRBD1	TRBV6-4	CAKGQTRTDTQYF	TGTGCCAAGGGACAGACCCGCACAGATACGCAGTATTTT
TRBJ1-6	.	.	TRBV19	CASSWAVSSPLHF	TGTGCCAGTAGTTGGGCAGTGAGTTCACCCCTCCACTTT
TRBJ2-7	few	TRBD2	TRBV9	CASSVDLAGPYEQYF	TGTGCCAGCAGCGTAGACCTAGCGGGGCCCTACGAGCAGTACTTC
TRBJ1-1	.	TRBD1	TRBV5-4	CASSLDPTGGKWGTEAFF	TGTGCCAGCAGCTTGGATCCGACAGGGGGCAAGTGGGGAACTGAAGCTTTCTTT
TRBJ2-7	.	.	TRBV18	CASSRDSYEQYF	TGTGCCAGCTCACGAGACAGCTACGAGCAGTACTTC
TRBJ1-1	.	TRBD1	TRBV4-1	CASRPDPGQGRVAFF	TGCGCCAGCAGACCCGATCCGGGACAGGGAAGGGTAGCTTTCTTT
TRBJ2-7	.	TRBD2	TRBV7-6	CASSSIAGTGTSGYEQYF	TGTGCCAGCAGCTCGATAGCCGGGACCGGGACTAGCGGTTACGAGCAGTACTTC
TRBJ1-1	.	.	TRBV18	CASSPLGQHEAFF	TGTGCCAGCTCACCTCTCGGACAGCATGAAGCTTTCTTT
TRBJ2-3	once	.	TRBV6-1	CASSVAEPTDTQYF	TGTGCCAGCAGTGTAGCGGAGCCGACAGATACGCAGTATTTT
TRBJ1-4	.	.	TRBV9	CASSPRSRGYEKLFF	TGTGCCAGCAGCCCCCGCAGCAGGGGATACGAAAAACTGTTTTTT
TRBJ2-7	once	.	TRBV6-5	CASSYSIQGREQYF	TGTGCCAGCAGTTACTCGATTCAGGGGCGGGAGCAGTACTTC
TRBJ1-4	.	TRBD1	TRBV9	CASSVAGQGTNEKLFF	TGTGCCAGCAGCGTTGCGGGACAGGGGACTAATGAAAAACTGTTTTTT
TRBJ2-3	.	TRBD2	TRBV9	CASSPQLAGITDTQYF	TGTGCCAGCAGCCCTCAACTAGCGGGGATCACAGATACGCAGTATTTT
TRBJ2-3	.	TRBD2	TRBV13	CASSDPRGSGGTDTQYF	TGTGCCAGCAGCGATCCCCGGGGTAGCGGGGGGACAGATACGCAGTATTTT
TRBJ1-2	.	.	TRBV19	CASSLAPSRTANYGYTF	TGTGCCAGTAGTTTAGCTCCTTCAAGGACAGCCAACTATGGCTACACCTTC
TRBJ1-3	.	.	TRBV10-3	CAISDQWSGNTIYF	TGTGCCATCAGTGATCAGTGGTCCGGAAACACCATATATTTT
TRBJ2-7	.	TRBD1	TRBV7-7	CASSRDRGHEQYF	TGTGCTAGCAGCCGGGACAGGGGCCACGAGCAGTACTTC
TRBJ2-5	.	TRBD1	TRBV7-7	CASSLGGQGETQYF	TGTGCTAGCAGCCTAGGGGGACAGGGGGAGACCCAGTACTTC
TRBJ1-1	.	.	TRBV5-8	CASSPRGTLISEAFF	TGTGCCAGCAGCCCAAGGGGGACCCTCATATCTGAAGCTTTCTTT
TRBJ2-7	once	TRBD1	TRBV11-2	CASSRDRGGYEQYF	TGTGCCAGCAGCCGGGACAGGGGAGGCTACGAGCAGTACTTC
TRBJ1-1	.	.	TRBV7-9	CASSPGGATEAFF	TGTGCCAGCAGCCCCGGTGGGGCCACTGAAGCTTTCTTT
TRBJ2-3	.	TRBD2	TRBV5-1	CASSQTSWASGGATGPDTQYF	TGCGCCAGCAGCCAGACAAGCTGGGCTAGCGGGGGGGCCACTGGGCCAGATACGCAGTATTTT
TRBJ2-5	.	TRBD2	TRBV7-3	CASSPAAGGRETQYF	TGTGCCAGCAGTCCCGCAGCGGGGGGGCGAGAGACCCAGTACTTC